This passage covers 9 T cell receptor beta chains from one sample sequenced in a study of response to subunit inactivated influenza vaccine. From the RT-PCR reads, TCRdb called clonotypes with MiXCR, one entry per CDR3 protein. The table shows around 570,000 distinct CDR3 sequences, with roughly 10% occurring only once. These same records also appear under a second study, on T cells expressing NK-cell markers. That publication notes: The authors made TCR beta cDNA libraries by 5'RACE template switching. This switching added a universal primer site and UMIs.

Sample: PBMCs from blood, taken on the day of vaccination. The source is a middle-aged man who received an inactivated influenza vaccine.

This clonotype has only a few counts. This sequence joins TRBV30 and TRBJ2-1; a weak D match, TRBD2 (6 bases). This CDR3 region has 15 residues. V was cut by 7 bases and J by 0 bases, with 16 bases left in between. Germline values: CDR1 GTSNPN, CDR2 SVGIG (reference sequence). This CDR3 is CASDGSERSYNEQFF. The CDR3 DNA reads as TGTGCCTCCGACGGGAGCGAACGCTCCTACAATGAGCAGTTCTTC.

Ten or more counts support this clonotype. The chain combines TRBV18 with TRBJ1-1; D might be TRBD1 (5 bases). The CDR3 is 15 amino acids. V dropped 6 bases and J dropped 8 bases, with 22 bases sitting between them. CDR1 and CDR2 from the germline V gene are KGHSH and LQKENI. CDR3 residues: CASSLSGPYPMEAFF. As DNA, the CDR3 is TGTGCCAGCTCTCTCTCGGGACCCTACCCTATGGAAGCTTTCTTT. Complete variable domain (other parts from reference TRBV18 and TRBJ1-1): NAGVMQNPRHLVRRRGQEARLRCSPMKGHSHVYWYRQLPEEGLKFMVYLQKENIIDESGMPKERFSAEFPKEGPSILRIQQVVRGDSAAYFCASSLSGPYPMEAFFGQGTRLTVV.

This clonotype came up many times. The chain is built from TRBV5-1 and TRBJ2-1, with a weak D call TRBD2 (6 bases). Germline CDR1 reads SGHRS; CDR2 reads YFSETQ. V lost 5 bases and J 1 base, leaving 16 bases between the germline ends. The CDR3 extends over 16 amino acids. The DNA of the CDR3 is TGCGCCAGCAGGTCTGGAGGGAGCGGGTCCTACAATGAGCAGTTCTTC. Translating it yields CASRSGGSGSYNEQFF.

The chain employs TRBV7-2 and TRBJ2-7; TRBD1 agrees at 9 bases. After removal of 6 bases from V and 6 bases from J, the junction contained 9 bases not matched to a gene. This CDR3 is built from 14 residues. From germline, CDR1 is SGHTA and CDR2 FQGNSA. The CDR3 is CASRPTGTGREQYF. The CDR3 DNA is TGTGCCAGCAGACCAACCGGGACAGGGCGCGAGCAGTACTTC.

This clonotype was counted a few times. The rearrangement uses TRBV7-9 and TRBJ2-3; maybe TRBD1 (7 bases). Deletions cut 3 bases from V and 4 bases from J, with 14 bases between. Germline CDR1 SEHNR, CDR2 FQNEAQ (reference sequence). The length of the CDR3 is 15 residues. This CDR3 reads CASSFGGGEADTQYF. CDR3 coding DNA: TGTGCCAGCAGCTTTGGAGGGGGCGAGGCAGATACGCAGTATTTT.

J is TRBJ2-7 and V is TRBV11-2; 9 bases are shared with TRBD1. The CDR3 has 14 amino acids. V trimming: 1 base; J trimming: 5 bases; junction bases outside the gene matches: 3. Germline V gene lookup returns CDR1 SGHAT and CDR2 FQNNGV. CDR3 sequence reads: CASSLVDRGHEQYF. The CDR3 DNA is TGTGCCAGCAGCTTAGTGGACAGGGGCCACGAGCAGTACTTC. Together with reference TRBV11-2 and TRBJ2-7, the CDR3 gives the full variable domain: EAGVAQSPRYKIIEKRQSVAFWCNPISGHATLYWYQQILGQGPKLLIQFQNNGVVDDSQLPKDRFSAERLKGVDSTLKIQPAKLEDSAVYLCASSLVDRGHEQYFGPGTRLTVT.

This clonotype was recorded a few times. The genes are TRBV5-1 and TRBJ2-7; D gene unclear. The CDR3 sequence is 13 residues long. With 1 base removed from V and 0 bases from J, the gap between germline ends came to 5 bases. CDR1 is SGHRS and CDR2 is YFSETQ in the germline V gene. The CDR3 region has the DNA TGCGCCAGCAGCTTGTTCAGCTCCTACGAGCAGTACTTC. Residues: CASSLFSSYEQYF.

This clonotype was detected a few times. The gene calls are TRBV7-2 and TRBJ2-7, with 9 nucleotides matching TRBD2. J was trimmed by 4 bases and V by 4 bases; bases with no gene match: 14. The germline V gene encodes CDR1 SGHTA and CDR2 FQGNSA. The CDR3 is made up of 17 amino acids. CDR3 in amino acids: CASSSTLGLATFYEQYF. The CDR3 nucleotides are TGTGCCAGCAGCTCAACCCTAGGACTAGCGACTTTTTACGAGCAGTACTTC.

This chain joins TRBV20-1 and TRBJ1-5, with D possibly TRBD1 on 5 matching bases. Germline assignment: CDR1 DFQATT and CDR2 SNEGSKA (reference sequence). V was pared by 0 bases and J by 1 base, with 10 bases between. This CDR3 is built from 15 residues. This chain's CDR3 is CSARERGRSNQPQHF. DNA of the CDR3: TGCAGTGCTAGAGAGCGGGGGAGAAGCAATCAGCCCCAGCATTTT.